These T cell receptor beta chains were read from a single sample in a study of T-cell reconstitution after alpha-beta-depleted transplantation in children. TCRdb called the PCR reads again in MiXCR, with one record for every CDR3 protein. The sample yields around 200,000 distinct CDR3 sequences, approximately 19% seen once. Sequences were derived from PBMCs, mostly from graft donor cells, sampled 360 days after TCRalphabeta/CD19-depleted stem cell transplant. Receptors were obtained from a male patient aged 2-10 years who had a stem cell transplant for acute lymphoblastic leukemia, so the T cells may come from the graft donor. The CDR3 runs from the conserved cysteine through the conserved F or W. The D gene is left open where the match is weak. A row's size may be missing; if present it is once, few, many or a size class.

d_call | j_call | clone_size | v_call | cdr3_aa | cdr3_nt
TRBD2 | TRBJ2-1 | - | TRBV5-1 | CASSASRRPSGDEQFF | TGCGCCAGCAGCGCATCTCGCCGGCCTAGCGGAGATGAGCAGTTCTTC
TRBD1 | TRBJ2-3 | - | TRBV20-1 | CSAGKGAEDTQYF | TGCAGTGCCGGAAAGGGGGCTGAGGATACGCAGTATTTT
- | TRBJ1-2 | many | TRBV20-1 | CSARDEPGKGYGYTF | TGCAGTGCTAGAGATGAGCCAGGGAAAGGCTATGGCTACACCTTC
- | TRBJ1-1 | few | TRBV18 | CASSPLGRGTEAFF | TGTGCCAGCTCACCACTGGGCAGGGGCACTGAAGCTTTCTTT
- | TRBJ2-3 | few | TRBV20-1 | CSARAESYTDTQYF | TGCAGTGCTAGAGCGGAGTCCTACACAGATACGCAGTATTTT
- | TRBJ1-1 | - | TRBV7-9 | CASSPLGGMNTEAFF | TGTGCCAGCAGCCCCCTGGGGGGCATGAACACTGAAGCTTTCTTT
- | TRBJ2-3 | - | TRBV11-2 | CASSLDGGAHTQYF | TGTGCCAGCAGCTTAGATGGGGGGGCGCATACGCAGTATTTT
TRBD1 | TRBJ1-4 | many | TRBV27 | CASSLVGGGEKLFF | TGTGCCAGCAGTTTGGTAGGGGGCGGTGAAAAACTGTTTTTT
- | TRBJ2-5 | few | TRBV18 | CASSPERKEKTQYF | TGTGCCAGCTCACCGGAAAGGAAGGAAAAGACCCAGTACTTC
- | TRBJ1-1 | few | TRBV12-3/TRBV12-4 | CASSFRGGGRTEAFF | TGTGCCAGCAGTTTCCGGGGGGGCGGGAGGACTGAAGCTTTCTTT
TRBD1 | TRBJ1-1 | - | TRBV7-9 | CASSSTGGAMNTEAFF | TGTGCCAGCAGTTCGACAGGGGGTGCCATGAACACTGAAGCTTTCTTT
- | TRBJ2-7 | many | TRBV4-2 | CASSQEENGQTVSYEQYF | TGTGCCAGCAGCCAAGAAGAGAATGGACAGACAGTCTCCTACGAGCAGTACTTC
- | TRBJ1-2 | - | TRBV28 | CASNPGSLGYTF | TGTGCCAGCAACCCGGGATCCTTAGGCTACACCTTC
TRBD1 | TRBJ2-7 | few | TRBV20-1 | CSAKIRDRGLGGASYEQYF | TGCAGTGCTAAGATACGGGACAGGGGGCTGGGGGGGGCTTCCTACGAGCAGTACTTC
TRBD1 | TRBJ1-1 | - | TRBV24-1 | CATSHSLQQGRKNTEAFF | TGTGCCACCAGCCACAGCCTACAACAGGGGAGGAAGAACACTGAAGCTTTCTTT
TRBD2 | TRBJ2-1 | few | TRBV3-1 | CASSQGLAGGQNEQFF | TGTGCCAGCAGCCAAGGCCTAGCGGGGGGGCAGAATGAGCAGTTCTTC
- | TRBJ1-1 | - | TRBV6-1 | CASSHGAAFENTEAFF | TGTGCCAGCAGTCATGGGGCAGCATTCGAGAACACTGAAGCTTTCTTT